This T cell receptor beta chain is drawn from a study of blood T cell repertoires in COVID-19. Turning to the study itself: The analysed material was cDNA or gDNA that came from T cells, B-cell-depleted T cells, or PBMCs.

Followed over time, Seattle patients had been enrolled while infection was active. Method: immunoSEQ multiplex PCR; TCRdb's copy keeps in-frame clones and lacks some. Among some 180,000 clones listed, around 80% were seen once. The TCR originated in a woman aged 40 to 55 with COVID-19, enrolled during active disease. Sequenced material: peripheral blood.

This chain's CDR3 is CASSRGGVMNTQYF. As DNA, the CDR3 is TGTGCCAGCAGCCGGGGGGGTGTTATGAATACGCAGTATTTT. V and J are TRBV11-3 and TRBJ2-3, with 8 bases fitting TRBD2. Per the germline V gene, CDR1 is SGHNT and CDR2 is YENEEA. The CDR3 has 14 residues. The V gene end was trimmed by 5 bases and the J gene end by 7 bases; junction bases not matched to a gene: 8.